This T cell receptor (beta chain) was identified in a study of identical twins. Study results and caveats: Beta out-of-frame sequences showed weaker excess twin sharing. Fewer insertions were carried by abundant cord blood beta clonotypes, but none was seen in memory repertoires.

This clonotype was seen only a few times. Its antigen is still unknown. TCRdb reprocessed the 5' RACE reads via MiXCR and lists one record per CDR3 protein. The top ten clones hold about 0.27% of a sample with 1.5 million to 2 million distinct CDR3 sequences, about 32% of them seen once. Germline V gene data show CDR1 as SGHKS and CDR2 as YYEKEE (reference sequence). The CDR3 is made up of 13 amino acids. Trimming took 3 bases from V and 3 from J, leaving 10 bases between them. This receptor was obtained from a newborn girl in good health. This chain connects TRBV5-5 to TRBJ2-7; TRBD2 is a possible D gene (6 bases). Sequencing was done on a sample of cord blood. The CDR3 sequence: CASSWDFFYEQYF. The CDR3 region has the DNA TGTGCCAGCAGCTGGGACTTCTTCTACGAGCAGTACTTC.